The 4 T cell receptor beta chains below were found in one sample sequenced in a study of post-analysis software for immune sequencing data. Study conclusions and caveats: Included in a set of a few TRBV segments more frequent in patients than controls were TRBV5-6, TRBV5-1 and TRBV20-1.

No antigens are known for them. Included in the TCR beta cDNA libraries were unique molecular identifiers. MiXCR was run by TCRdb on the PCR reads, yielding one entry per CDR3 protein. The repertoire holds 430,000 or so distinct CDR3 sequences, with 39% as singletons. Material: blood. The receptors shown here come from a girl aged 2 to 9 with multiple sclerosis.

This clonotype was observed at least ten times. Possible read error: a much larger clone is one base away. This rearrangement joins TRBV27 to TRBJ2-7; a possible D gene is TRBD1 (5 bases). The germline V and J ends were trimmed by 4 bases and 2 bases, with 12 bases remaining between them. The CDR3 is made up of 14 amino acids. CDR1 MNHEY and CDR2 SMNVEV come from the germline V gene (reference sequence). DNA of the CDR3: TGTGCCAGCAGTTGGGGCCCCTTCACCTACGAGCAGTACTTC. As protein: CASSWGPFTYEQYF.

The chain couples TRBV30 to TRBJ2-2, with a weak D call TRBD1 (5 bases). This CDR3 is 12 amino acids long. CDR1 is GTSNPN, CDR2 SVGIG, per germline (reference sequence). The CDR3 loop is CSSRADTGELFF. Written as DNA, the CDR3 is TGTTCGAGCAGGGCCGACACCGGGGAGCTGTTTTTT.

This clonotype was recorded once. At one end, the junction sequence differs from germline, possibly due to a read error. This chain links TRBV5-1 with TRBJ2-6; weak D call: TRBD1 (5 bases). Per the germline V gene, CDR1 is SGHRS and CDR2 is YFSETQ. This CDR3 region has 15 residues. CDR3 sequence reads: CASSLTFSGANVRTF. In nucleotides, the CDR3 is TGCGCCAGCAGCTTGACGTTCTCTGGGGCCAACGTCCGGACTTTC.

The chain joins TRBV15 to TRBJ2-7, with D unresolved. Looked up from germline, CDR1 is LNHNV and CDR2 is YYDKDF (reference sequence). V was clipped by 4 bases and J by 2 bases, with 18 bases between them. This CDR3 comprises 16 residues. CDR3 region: CATSTHDTAHPYEQYF. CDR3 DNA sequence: TGTGCCACCAGCACGCACGACACCGCCCATCCCTACGAGCAGTACTTC. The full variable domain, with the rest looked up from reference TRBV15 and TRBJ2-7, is DAMVIQNPRYQVTQFGKPVTLSCSQTLNHNVMYWYQQKSSQAPKLLFHYYDKDFNNEADTPDNFQSRRPNTSFCFLDIRSPGLGDTAMYLCATSTHDTAHPYEQYFGPGTRLTVT.